Listed below are T cell receptor beta chains from one sample, sequenced in a study of T-cell reconstitution after alpha-beta-depleted transplantation in children. TCRdb reprocessed the PCR reads via MiXCR and lists one record per CDR3 protein. The table has approximately 650,000 distinct CDR3 sequences, around 12% seen once. Here the sequenced sample was PBMCs, taken before TCRalphabeta/CD19-depleted stem cell transplant. Receptors were obtained from a girl between 2 and 10 years old with congenital amegakaryocytic thrombocytopenia, due to receive a stem cell transplant. Each CDR3 is given with its conserved first and last residue. The D gene is left open where the match is weak. Rows may omit the clone size; those that give it use once, few, many or a size class.

j_call clone_size v_call d_call cdr3_aa cdr3_nt
TRBJ1-1 . TRBV5-1 . CASSLWGQGRDTEAFF TGCGCCAGCAGCTTGTGGGGCCAAGGGAGGGACACTGAAGCTTTCTTT
TRBJ1-1 many TRBV7-9 . CASSPITEAFF TGTGCCAGCAGCCCAATCACTGAAGCTTTCTTT
TRBJ2-7 . TRBV5-1 TRBD2 CASSLGLAGGAYEQYF TGCGCCAGCAGCTTGGGGCTAGCGGGAGGCGCCTACGAGCAGTACTTC
TRBJ2-1 many TRBV29-1 . CSVRAGYNEQFF TGCAGCGTCCGGGCTGGGTACAATGAGCAGTTCTTC
TRBJ2-1 few TRBV7-3 TRBD2 CASSFGAGGSEQFF TGTGCCAGCAGCTTTGGAGCGGGAGGGTCTGAGCAGTTCTTC
TRBJ2-1 few TRBV14 . CATSRSSYNEQFF TGTGCCACATCGAGAAGCTCCTACAATGAGCAGTTCTTC
TRBJ2-2 many TRBV29-1 . CSVEGDPGELFF TGCAGCGTTGAAGGGGATCCCGGGGAGCTGTTTTTT
TRBJ2-7 few TRBV7-9 . CATTPGESSYEQYF TGTGCCACCACGCCCGGGGAAAGCTCCTACGAGCAGTACTTC
TRBJ2-5 many TRBV28 . CASSLAGRTQYF TGTGCCAGCAGTTTAGCGGGCCGAACCCAGTACTTC
TRBJ2-4 many TRBV4-1 TRBD1 CASSQEQHRGSGNIQYF TGCGCCAGCAGCCAAGAGCAGCACAGGGGGTCCGGAAACATTCAGTACTTC
TRBJ2-3 few TRBV5-1 . CASSPLPGEGTDTQYF TGCGCCAGCAGCCCCCTTCCGGGAGAGGGAACAGATACGCAGTATTTT
TRBJ2-1 . TRBV11-3 . CASSQTRVNEQFF TGTGCCAGCAGCCAAACTAGGGTCAATGAGCAGTTCTTC
TRBJ1-1 many TRBV27 . CASAGVGGRTEAFF TGTGCCAGCGCAGGTGTAGGAGGGAGAACTGAAGCTTTCTTT
TRBJ2-3 many TRBV29-1 TRBD1 CSASQGTKADTQYF TGCAGCGCATCACAGGGGACGAAGGCAGATACGCAGTATTTT
TRBJ1-5 few TRBV9 . CASGTGTGNQPQHF TGTGCCAGCGGAACGGGGACCGGCAATCAGCCCCAGCATTTT
TRBJ2-3 few TRBV2 TRBD2 CATRPPRGVPSTDTQYF TGTGCCACTCGCCCCCCCCGGGGGGTGCCTAGCACAGATACGCAGTATTTT
TRBJ2-3 many TRBV20-1 TRBD1 CSADDRVSTDTQYF TGCAGTGCTGATGACAGGGTGAGCACAGATACGCAGTATTTT
TRBJ2-5 . TRBV6-5 . CASSYGPGLGTQYF TGTGCCAGCAGTTACGGTCCTGGGTTGGGGACCCAGTACTTC
TRBJ2-1 few TRBV27 TRBD2 CASRVAGGPYNEQFF TGTGCCAGCAGGGTAGCGGGAGGGCCTTACAATGAGCAGTTCTTC
TRBJ2-5 few TRBV5-1 . CASSEQTGGEETQYF TGCGCCAGCAGCGAACAAACAGGGGGGGAAGAGACCCAGTACTTC
TRBJ2-1 few TRBV6-1 . CASLVGPAGNEQFF TGTGCCAGCCTGGTGGGTCCCGCTGGGAATGAGCAGTTCTTC
TRBJ2-7 . TRBV5-1 TRBD2 CASSLLSGSYEQYF TGCGCCAGCAGCTTGCTCAGCGGGAGCTACGAGCAGTACTTC
TRBJ1-2 . TRBV6-1 . CASSEIEVSRSYGYTF TGTGCCAGCAGTGAAATAGAGGTCTCACGGAGCTATGGCTACACCTTC
TRBJ2-7 many TRBV5-1 . CASSLFRVSYEQYF TGCGCCAGCAGCTTGTTCAGGGTCTCCTACGAGCAGTACTTC
TRBJ2-1 many TRBV15 . CATSRDPTIGGNNEQFF TGTGCCACCAGCAGAGATCCGACTATCGGGGGAAACAATGAGCAGTTCTTC
TRBJ2-1 many TRBV10-3 . CASRGSVGDEQFF TGTGCCAGTCGTGGCTCGGTGGGTGATGAGCAGTTCTTC
TRBJ1-1 . TRBV29-1 . CSVGEVEAFF TGCAGCGTCGGGGAGGTTGAAGCTTTCTTT
TRBJ2-3 many TRBV5-1 TRBD2 CASSSSGASTDTQYF TGCGCCAGCAGTTCGAGCGGGGCTAGCACAGATACGCAGTATTTT
TRBJ2-5 . TRBV5-1 TRBD2 CASSLGTSGGPETQYF TGCGCCAGCAGCTTGGGTACTAGCGGGGGCCCAGAGACCCAGTACTTC
TRBJ2-4 many TRBV24-1 . CATSGGRIGNIQYF TGTGCCACCAGTGGTGGTCGGATTGGGAACATTCAGTACTTC
TRBJ2-1 few TRBV5-1 . CASRSLVYTRGNEQFF TGCGCCAGCAGATCACTAGTCTACACTAGGGGCAATGAGCAGTTCTTC
TRBJ2-1 many TRBV20-1 TRBD1 CSATKGALNNEQFF TGCAGTGCTACAAAGGGGGCTCTCAACAATGAGCAGTTCTTC
TRBJ2-7 few TRBV10-2 . CASSVVQGRYEQYF TGCGCCAGCAGTGTCGTCCAGGGGCGCTACGAGCAGTACTTC
TRBJ2-1 many TRBV7-6 . CASSAQQASAYNEQFF TGTGCCAGCAGCGCTCAACAGGCTTCGGCCTACAATGAGCAGTTCTTC
TRBJ2-7 few TRBV3-1 TRBD2 CASSQDGREFHPYEQYF TGTGCCAGCAGCCAAGATGGGCGGGAGTTCCATCCCTACGAGCAGTACTTC
TRBJ2-5 few TRBV29-1 . CSVEPRVATQYF TGCAGCGTTGAGCCCAGGGTCGCGACCCAGTACTTC
TRBJ2-5 many TRBV12-3/TRBV12-4 . CASIPGTFQETQYF TGTGCCAGTATTCCAGGGACATTTCAAGAGACCCAGTACTTC
TRBJ2-4 . TRBV4-1 TRBD2 CASSQGRGAEPGGAKNIQYF TGCGCCAGCAGCCAAGGGAGGGGTGCAGAACCGGGAGGAGCCAAAAACATTCAGTACTTC
TRBJ2-7 . TRBV4-2 TRBD2 CASNLYPLAGGPADEQYF TGTGCCAGCAACCTATACCCCCTAGCGGGAGGACCCGCTGACGAGCAGTACTTC
TRBJ2-5 many TRBV6-6 . CASSTRETQYF TGTGCCAGCAGTACAAGGGAGACCCAGTACTTC
TRBJ1-5 . TRBV6-5 . CASSTRVGGNQPQHF TGTGCCAGCAGTACCCGGGTAGGGGGCAATCAGCCCCAGCATTTT
TRBJ2-7 . TRBV5-4 . CASSPIPGLNFYEQYF TGTGCCAGCAGCCCAATCCCGGGACTGAACTTCTACGAGCAGTACTTC
TRBJ2-1 few TRBV3-1 . CASSWIGTNNEQFF TGTGCCAGCAGCTGGATCGGGACCAACAATGAGCAGTTCTTC
TRBJ2-2 . TRBV5-1 TRBD2 CASSSTSGRALGELFF TGCGCCAGCAGCTCGACTAGCGGGAGGGCCCTCGGGGAGCTGTTTTTT
TRBJ1-5 once TRBV5-1 . CASSGRKTVVAQHF TGCGCCAGCAGTGGACGGAAAACGGTGGTTGCCCAGCATTTT
TRBJ2-1 few TRBV15 . CATSRDPGHNEQFF TGTGCCACCAGCAGAGATCCGGGGCACAATGAGCAGTTCTTC
TRBJ1-1 few TRBV11-2 . CASSLVPGQNTEAFF TGTGCCAGCAGCTTAGTGCCAGGGCAGAACACTGAAGCTTTCTTT
TRBJ2-1 few TRBV4-2 . CASSQEPRGVYNEQFF TGTGCCAGCAGCCAGGAACCCAGGGGAGTCTACAATGAGCAGTTCTTC
TRBJ2-7 many TRBV20-1 . CSASTGTYEQYF TGCAGTGCTAGTACAGGGACCTACGAGCAGTACTTC
TRBJ2-1 many TRBV5-6 TRBD2 CASSLYGTSDLEQFF TGTGCCAGCAGCTTGTACGGGACTAGCGACCTCGAGCAGTTCTTC
TRBJ2-7 . TRBV7-8 . CASSSVQEQYF TGTGCCAGCAGCTCCGTTCAGGAGCAGTACTTC
TRBJ2-1 . TRBV10-3 TRBD1 CAIRDRGGGNEQFF TGTGCCATCAGGGACAGGGGAGGGGGGAATGAGCAGTTCTTC
TRBJ2-1 . TRBV7-9 . CASSLSGGAHNEQFF TGTGCCAGCAGCTTATCCGGGGGCGCCCACAATGAGCAGTTCTTC
TRBJ2-1 few TRBV20-1 TRBD1 CSAGDRGPFPAQFF TGCAGTGCTGGCGACAGGGGGCCTTTTCCCGCGCAGTTCTTC